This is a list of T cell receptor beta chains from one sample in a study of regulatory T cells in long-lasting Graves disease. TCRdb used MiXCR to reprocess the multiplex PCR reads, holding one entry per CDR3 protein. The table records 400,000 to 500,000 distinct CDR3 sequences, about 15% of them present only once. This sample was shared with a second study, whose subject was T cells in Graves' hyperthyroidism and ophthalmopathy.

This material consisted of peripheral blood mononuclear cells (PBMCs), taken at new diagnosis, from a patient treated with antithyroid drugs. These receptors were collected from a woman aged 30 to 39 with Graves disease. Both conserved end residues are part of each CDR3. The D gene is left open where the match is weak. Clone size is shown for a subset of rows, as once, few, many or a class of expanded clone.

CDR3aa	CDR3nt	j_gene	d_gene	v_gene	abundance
CASSLAGGPISSYNEQFF	TGTGCCAGCAGCTTAGCGGGAGGGCCCATTAGCTCCTACAATGAGCAGTTCTTC	TRBJ2-1	TRBD2	TRBV11-2	many
CASSSYLRTGTEEQYF	TGTGCCAGCAGTTCTTATTTACGGACAGGGACAGAAGAGCAGTACTTC	TRBJ2-7	TRBD1	TRBV28	many
CASSQTDREQYF	TGTGCCAGCAGCCAAACCGACAGGGAGCAGTACTTC	TRBJ2-7	-	TRBV3-1	many
CASTWTGLGGNEQFF	TGTGCCAGCACATGGACAGGGTTGGGGGGCAATGAGCAGTTCTTC	TRBJ2-1	TRBD1	TRBV6-1	-
CASSSSQIAYEQYF	TGTGCCAGCAGTTCAAGTCAAATAGCCTACGAGCAGTACTTC	TRBJ2-7	-	TRBV28	-
CASRGRTSGMSRNEQFF	TGTGCCAGCAGGGGCCGGACTAGCGGGATGAGTCGGAATGAGCAGTTCTTC	TRBJ2-1	TRBD2	TRBV2	many
CASSQTPGTGNNIGSPQHF	TGCGCCAGCAGCCAGACCCCCGGGACAGGGAATAACATAGGCTCCCCCCAGCATTTT	TRBJ1-5	TRBD1	TRBV4-1	few
CSARRTSGSSYEQYF	TGCAGTGCTAGAAGAACTAGCGGGAGCTCCTACGAGCAGTACTTC	TRBJ2-7	TRBD2	TRBV20-1	many
CSVEGTGTSGSNEQFF	TGCAGCGTTGAAGGAACCGGGACTAGCGGGTCGAATGAGCAGTTCTTC	TRBJ2-1	TRBD2	TRBV29-1	many
CASSHRGGEQFF	TGTGCCAGCAGCCACAGAGGGGGTGAGCAGTTCTTC	TRBJ2-1	-	TRBV3-1	-
CSVEDLGWGETQYF	TGCAGCGTTGAAGATCTAGGTTGGGGAGAGACCCAGTACTTC	TRBJ2-5	-	TRBV29-1	many
CASSTRVGQGIDTQYF	TGTGCCAGCAGCACCCGCGTAGGACAGGGGATAGATACGCAGTATTTT	TRBJ2-3	TRBD1	TRBV7-9	few
CAWSVVSNQPQHF	TGTGCCTGGAGTGTAGTGAGCAATCAGCCCCAGCATTTT	TRBJ1-5	-	TRBV30	many
CASSLRGHRGLSSYEQYF	TGTGCCAGCAGCTTAAGGGGGCACAGGGGACTCTCCTCCTACGAGCAGTACTTC	TRBJ2-7	-	TRBV13	many
CASSIRVSYEQYF	TGTGCCAGCAGTATTCGGGTCTCCTACGAGCAGTACTTC	TRBJ2-7	-	TRBV27	-
CATARYSNQPQHF	TGTGCCACGGCCCGATATAGCAATCAGCCCCAGCATTTT	TRBJ1-5	-	TRBV6-2/TRBV6-3	many
CASSPNRDYYGYTF	TGCGCCAGCAGCCCTAACAGGGATTACTATGGCTACACCTTC	TRBJ1-2	-	TRBV4-1	-
CSATRQVMNTEAFF	TGCAGTGCTACCCGACAGGTGATGAACACTGAAGCTTTCTTT	TRBJ1-1	-	TRBV20-1	-
CASSSTGEEDTQYF	TGTGCCAGCAGTTCGACAGGGGAAGAAGATACGCAGTATTTT	TRBJ2-3	TRBD1	TRBV28	many
CASSRQGSSYNEQFF	TGTGCCAGCAGCCGTCAGGGTAGCTCCTACAATGAGCAGTTCTTC	TRBJ2-1	-	TRBV7-3	few
CASSSPPGRRYGYTF	TGTGCCAGCAGCTCTCCCCCAGGACGACGCTATGGCTACACCTTC	TRBJ1-2	-	TRBV7-2	few
CASSQEATSGRSSYNEQFF	TGCGCCAGCAGCCAAGAGGCGACTAGCGGGAGGAGCTCCTACAATGAGCAGTTCTTC	TRBJ2-1	TRBD2	TRBV4-1	-
CASSFGLAGEGPNEQFF	TGTGCCAGCAGCTTTGGGCTAGCGGGCGAGGGTCCCAATGAGCAGTTCTTC	TRBJ2-1	TRBD2	TRBV7-8	many
CASSAGLAGVREQYF	TGTGCCAGCAGTGCAGGACTAGCGGGAGTCAGGGAGCAGTACTTC	TRBJ2-7	TRBD2	TRBV25-1	few
CASSQGQGAIEQYF	TGTGCCAGCAGCCAAGGGCAGGGGGCTATTGAGCAGTACTTC	TRBJ2-7	TRBD1	TRBV3-1	many
CASSVVGTVNSPLHF	TGTGCCAGCAGCGTAGTCGGGACAGTTAATTCACCCCTCCACTTT	TRBJ1-6	TRBD1	TRBV9	-
CASSRSGRARHEQFF	TGTGCCAGCAGCCGGAGCGGGAGGGCCCGACATGAGCAGTTCTTC	TRBJ2-1	TRBD2	TRBV13	many
CASSLRALSGTEAFF	TGTGCCAGCAGCTTAAGGGCCTTATCGGGCACTGAAGCTTTCTTT	TRBJ1-1	-	TRBV7-8	many
CASSYGTGVYQPQHF	TGTGCCAGCAGTTATGGGACAGGGGTCTATCAGCCCCAGCATTTT	TRBJ1-5	TRBD1	TRBV6-9	many
CASSPSKGWGEKLFF	TGTGCCAGCAGTCCATCGAAGGGATGGGGAGAAAAACTGTTTTTT	TRBJ1-4	-	TRBV12-3/TRBV12-4	many
CASSGGSSNAGSPLHF	TGTGCCAGCAGTGGGGGATCGTCGAATGCGGGGTCACCCCTCCACTTT	TRBJ1-6	-	TRBV2	few
CASSRSDSSYNEQFF	TGTGCCAGCAGTAGAAGCGATAGCTCCTACAATGAGCAGTTCTTC	TRBJ2-1	-	TRBV12-3/TRBV12-4	few
CSVGTTDGETQYF	TGCAGCGTTGGGACTACAGACGGAGAGACCCAGTACTTC	TRBJ2-5	-	TRBV29-1	many
CASSAGTGSNQPQHF	TGTGCCAGCAGCGCCGGGACGGGGAGCAATCAGCCCCAGCATTTT	TRBJ1-5	-	TRBV5-1	many
CAWSEGFYGYTF	TGTGCCTGGAGTGAAGGGTTCTATGGCTACACCTTC	TRBJ1-2	-	TRBV30	many
CAATGGRTDTQYF	TGTGCCGCCACTGGGGGACGCACAGATACGCAGTATTTT	TRBJ2-3	-	TRBV14	-